This T cell receptor beta chain was recovered during a study of CD8+ T cells in alopecia areata. General study points: Normal-skin resident alphabeta T cells also appear among scalp sample sequences. Against the mouse data, patients shared TCRs less clearly, possibly for HLA reasons.

TCR sequencing used cDNA made by reverse transcription of extracted RNA. Here immunoSEQ multiplex PCR was the method, and the copy in TCRdb shows in-frame clones only, minus some. The table lists some 100,000 clones, roughly 66% of them singletons. On this clone: The antigen is unknown.

Sequenced sample: CD4+ T cells sorted from blood. The TCR sequence derives from a human donor in good health.

The CDR3 DNA reads TGTGCCAGCAGCTTAGCCGACGGACAGGGTGATAGAGAGACCCAGTACTTC. As protein: CASSLADGQGDRETQYF. The chain is built from TRBV7-8 and TRBJ2-5; 8 bases fit TRBD1. Trimming removed 0 bases from V and 4 bases from J; junction bases left unmatched: 10. The CDR3 loop spans 17 amino acids. Per germline, CDR1 SGHVS and CDR2 FQNEAQ.